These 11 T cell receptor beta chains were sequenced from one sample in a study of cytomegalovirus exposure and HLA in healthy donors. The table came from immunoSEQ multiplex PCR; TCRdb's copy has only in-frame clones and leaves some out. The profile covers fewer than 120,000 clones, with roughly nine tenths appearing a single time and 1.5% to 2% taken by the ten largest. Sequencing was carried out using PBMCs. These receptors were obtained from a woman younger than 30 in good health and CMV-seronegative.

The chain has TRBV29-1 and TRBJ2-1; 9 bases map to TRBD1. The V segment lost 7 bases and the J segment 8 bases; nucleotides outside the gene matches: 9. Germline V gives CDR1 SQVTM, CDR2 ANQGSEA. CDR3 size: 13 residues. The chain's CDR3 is CSGSRDRADEQFF. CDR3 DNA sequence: TGCAGCGGATCCCGGGACAGGGCCGATGAGCAGTTCTTC.

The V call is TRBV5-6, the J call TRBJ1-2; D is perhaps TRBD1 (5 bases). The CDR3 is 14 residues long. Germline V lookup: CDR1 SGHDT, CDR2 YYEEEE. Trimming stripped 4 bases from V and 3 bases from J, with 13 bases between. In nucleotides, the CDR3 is TGTGCCAGCAGCCCACTGGGCAGGGACTATGGCTACACCTTC. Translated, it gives CASSPLGRDYGYTF. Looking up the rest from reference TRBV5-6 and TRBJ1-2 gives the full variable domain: DAGVTQSPTHLIKTRGQQVTLRCSPKSGHDTVSWYQQALGQGPQFIFQYYEEEERQRGNFPDRFSGHQFPNYSSELNVNALLLGDSALYLCASSPLGRDYGYTFGSGTRLTVV.

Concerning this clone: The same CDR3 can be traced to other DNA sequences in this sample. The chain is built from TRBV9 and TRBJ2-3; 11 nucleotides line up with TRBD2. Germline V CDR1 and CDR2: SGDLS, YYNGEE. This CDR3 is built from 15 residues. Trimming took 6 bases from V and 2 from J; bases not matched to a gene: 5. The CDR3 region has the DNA TGTGCCAGCACCCTTAGCGGGAGGGCCACAGATACGCAGTATTTT. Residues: CASTLSGRATDTQYF.

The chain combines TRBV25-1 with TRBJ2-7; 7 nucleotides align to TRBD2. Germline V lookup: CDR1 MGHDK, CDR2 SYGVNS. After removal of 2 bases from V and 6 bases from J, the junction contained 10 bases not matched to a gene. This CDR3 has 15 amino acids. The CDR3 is CASSESRRLAAEQYF. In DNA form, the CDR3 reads TGTGCCAGCAGTGAAAGCAGGAGACTAGCTGCCGAGCAGTACTTC.

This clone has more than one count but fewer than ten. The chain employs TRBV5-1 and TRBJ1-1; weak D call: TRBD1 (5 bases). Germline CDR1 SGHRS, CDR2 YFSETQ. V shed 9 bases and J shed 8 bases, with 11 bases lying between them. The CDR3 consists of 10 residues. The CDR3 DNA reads TGCGCCACCAGGGAGGCCGAAGCTTTCTTT. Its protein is CATREAEAFF.

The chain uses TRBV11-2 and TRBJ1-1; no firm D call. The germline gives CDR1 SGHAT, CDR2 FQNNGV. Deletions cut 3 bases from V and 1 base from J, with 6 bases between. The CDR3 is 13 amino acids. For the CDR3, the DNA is TGTGCCAGCAGCTTGCGAGAGAACACTGAAGCTTTCTTT. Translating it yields CASSLRENTEAFF.

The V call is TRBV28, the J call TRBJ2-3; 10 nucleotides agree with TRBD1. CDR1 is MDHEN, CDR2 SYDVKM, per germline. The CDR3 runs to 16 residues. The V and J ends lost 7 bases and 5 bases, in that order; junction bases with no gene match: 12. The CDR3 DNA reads TGTGCCAGCATCTCTCGAGGGACAGGGGATGGAGATACGCAGTATTTT. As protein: CASISRGTGDGDTQYF.

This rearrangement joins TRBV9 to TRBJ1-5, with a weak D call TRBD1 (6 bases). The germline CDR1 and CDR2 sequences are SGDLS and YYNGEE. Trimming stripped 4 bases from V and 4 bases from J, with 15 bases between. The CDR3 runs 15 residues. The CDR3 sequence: CASSPREGQNQPQHF. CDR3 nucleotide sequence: TGTGCCAGCAGCCCCAGAGAAGGACAGAATCAGCCCCAGCATTTT.

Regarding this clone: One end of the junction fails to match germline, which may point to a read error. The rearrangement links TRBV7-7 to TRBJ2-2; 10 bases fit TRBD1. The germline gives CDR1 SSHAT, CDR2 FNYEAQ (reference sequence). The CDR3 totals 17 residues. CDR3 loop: CASSLVTGTGVTGELFF. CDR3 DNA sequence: TGTGCTAGCAGCTTAGTAACCGGGACAGGGGTAACCGGGGAGCTGTTTTTT.

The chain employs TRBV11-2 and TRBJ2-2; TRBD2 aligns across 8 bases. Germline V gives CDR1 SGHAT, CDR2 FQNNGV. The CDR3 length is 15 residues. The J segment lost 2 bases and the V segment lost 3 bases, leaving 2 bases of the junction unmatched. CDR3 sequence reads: CASSFSGINTGELFF. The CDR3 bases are TGTGCCAGCAGCTTTAGCGGGATAAACACCGGGGAGCTGTTTTTT.

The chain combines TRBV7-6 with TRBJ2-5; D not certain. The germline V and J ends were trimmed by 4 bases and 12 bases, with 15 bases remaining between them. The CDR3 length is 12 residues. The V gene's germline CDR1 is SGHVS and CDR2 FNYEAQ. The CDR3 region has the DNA TGTGCCAGCAGCTCCGACCGTGGCGGAAAGTACTTC. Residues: CASSSDRGGKYF.